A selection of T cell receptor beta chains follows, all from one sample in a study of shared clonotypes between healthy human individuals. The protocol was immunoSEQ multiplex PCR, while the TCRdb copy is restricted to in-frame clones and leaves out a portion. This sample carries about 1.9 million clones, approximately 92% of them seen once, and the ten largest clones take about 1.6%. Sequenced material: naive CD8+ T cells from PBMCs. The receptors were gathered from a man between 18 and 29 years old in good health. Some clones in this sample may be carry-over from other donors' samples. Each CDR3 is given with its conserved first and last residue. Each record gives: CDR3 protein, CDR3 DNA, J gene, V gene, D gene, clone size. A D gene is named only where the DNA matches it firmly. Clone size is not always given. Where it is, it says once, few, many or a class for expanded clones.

cdr3_aa: CASSPPAGNTYEQYF
cdr3_nt: TGTGCCAGCTCACCACCGGCAGGAAACACCTACGAGCAGTACTTC
j_call: TRBJ2-7
v_call: TRBV18
d_call: -
clone_size: -

cdr3_aa: CASKDRANTEAFF
cdr3_nt: TGTGCCAGTAAAGACAGGGCGAACACTGAAGCTTTCTTT
j_call: TRBJ1-1
v_call: TRBV19
d_call: TRBD1
clone_size: -

cdr3_aa: CASSDTSDEQYF
cdr3_nt: TGTGCCAGCAGTGACACTAGCGACGAGCAGTACTTC
j_call: TRBJ2-7
v_call: TRBV6-5
d_call: TRBD2
clone_size: -

cdr3_aa: CASSITARNEQFF
cdr3_nt: TGTGCCAGTAGTATTACGGCGCGGAATGAGCAGTTCTTC
j_call: TRBJ2-1
v_call: TRBV19
d_call: -
clone_size: once

cdr3_aa: CASSQDAGAPGVEQFF
cdr3_nt: TGCGCCAGCAGCCAAGACGCGGGAGCGCCAGGGGTTGAGCAGTTCTTC
j_call: TRBJ2-1
v_call: TRBV4-3
d_call: -
clone_size: -

cdr3_aa: CASSLVSSYEQYF
cdr3_nt: TGTGCCAGCAGTTTAGTCAGCAGTTACGAGCAGTACTTC
j_call: TRBJ2-7
v_call: TRBV27
d_call: -
clone_size: -

cdr3_aa: CASSMTAINTEAFF
cdr3_nt: TGTGCCAGCAGTATGACAGCAATTAACACTGAAGCTTTCTTT
j_call: TRBJ1-1
v_call: TRBV25-1
d_call: -
clone_size: once

cdr3_aa: CASSLVLAGGYEQYF
cdr3_nt: TGCGCCAGCAGCTTGGTTCTAGCGGGAGGCTACGAGCAGTACTTC
j_call: TRBJ2-7
v_call: TRBV5-1
d_call: TRBD2
clone_size: -

cdr3_aa: CASSVEGQGAQHF
cdr3_nt: TGTGCCAGCAGCGTAGAAGGCCAGGGGGCCCAGCATTTT
j_call: TRBJ1-5
v_call: TRBV9
d_call: TRBD1
clone_size: -

cdr3_aa: CSVEDRATGSYNEQFF
cdr3_nt: TGCAGCGTTGAAGATCGGGCAACGGGGTCCTACAATGAGCAGTTCTTC
j_call: TRBJ2-1
v_call: TRBV29-1
d_call: -
clone_size: -

cdr3_aa: CSSWTSGLYGYTF
cdr3_nt: TGCAGCTCATGGACGTCGGGGCTTTATGGCTACACCTTC
j_call: TRBJ1-2
v_call: TRBV29-1
d_call: -
clone_size: -

cdr3_aa: CASSIRAKQEAFF
cdr3_nt: TGTGCCAGCAGCATAAGGGCCAAGCAGGAAGCTTTCTTT
j_call: TRBJ1-1
v_call: TRBV13
d_call: -
clone_size: -

cdr3_aa: CASRPPIGTGELFF
cdr3_nt: TGTGCCAGCAGACCCCCCATCGGGACCGGGGAGCTGTTTTTT
j_call: TRBJ2-2
v_call: TRBV9
d_call: -
clone_size: -

cdr3_aa: CASSESGGLVYEQYF
cdr3_nt: TGCGCCAGCAGTGAGTCGGGGGGACTAGTCTACGAGCAGTACTTC
j_call: TRBJ2-7
v_call: TRBV10-2
d_call: TRBD2
clone_size: -

cdr3_aa: CASGTDDTGELFF
cdr3_nt: TGTGCCAGCGGGACGGATGACACCGGGGAGCTGTTTTTT
j_call: TRBJ2-2
v_call: TRBV5-7
d_call: -
clone_size: -

cdr3_aa: CASSISWGATKNIQYF
cdr3_nt: TGTGCCAGTAGTATTTCATGGGGGGCGACCAAAAACATTCAGTACTTC
j_call: TRBJ2-4
v_call: TRBV19
d_call: -
clone_size: -

cdr3_aa: CASRAEAGGSYEQYF
cdr3_nt: TGTGCCAGCAGGGCAGAGGCGGGAGGTTCCTACGAGCAGTACTTC
j_call: TRBJ2-7
v_call: TRBV28
d_call: TRBD2
clone_size: -

cdr3_aa: CASSLVQGFLHF
cdr3_nt: TGTGCCAGCAGCTTGGTACAGGGATTCCTCCACTTT
j_call: TRBJ1-6
v_call: TRBV5-6
d_call: -
clone_size: -

cdr3_aa: CASSPGTPQYF
cdr3_nt: TGTGCCAGCAGCCCCGGGACACCTCAGTACTTC
j_call: TRBJ2-7
v_call: TRBV7-9
d_call: -
clone_size: -

cdr3_aa: CASSLTGLALYNEQFF
cdr3_nt: TGTGCCAGCAGCTTAACTGGATTAGCCCTCTACAATGAGCAGTTCTTC
j_call: TRBJ2-1
v_call: TRBV7-3
d_call: -
clone_size: -

cdr3_aa: CASMGSYEQYF
cdr3_nt: TGTGCCAGTATGGGCAGCTACGAGCAGTACTTC
j_call: TRBJ2-7
v_call: TRBV19
d_call: -
clone_size: few

cdr3_aa: CASSERTGNTEAFF
cdr3_nt: TGTGCCAGCAGTGAGCGAACAGGGAACACTGAAGCTTTCTTT
j_call: TRBJ1-1
v_call: TRBV6-5
d_call: -
clone_size: -

cdr3_aa: CASTPRVGTGGRETQYF
cdr3_nt: TGTGCCAGCACCCCCCGCGTTGGGACAGGGGGCCGAGAGACCCAGTACTTC
j_call: TRBJ2-5
v_call: TRBV27
d_call: TRBD1
clone_size: -

cdr3_aa: CASSLDKGKDYGYTF
cdr3_nt: TGTGCCAGCAGCTTAGATAAGGGGAAGGACTATGGCTACACCTTC
j_call: TRBJ1-2
v_call: TRBV7-9
d_call: -
clone_size: -

cdr3_aa: CASSFPGDEQFF
cdr3_nt: TGTGCCAGCAGTTTCCCAGGGGATGAGCAGTTCTTC
j_call: TRBJ2-1
v_call: TRBV27
d_call: -
clone_size: -

cdr3_aa: CASSPSGRAPHEQYF
cdr3_nt: TGTGCCAGCAGCCCTAGCGGGAGGGCCCCACACGAGCAGTACTTC
j_call: TRBJ2-7
v_call: TRBV9
d_call: TRBD2
clone_size: -

cdr3_aa: CASSLEFLNTEAFF
cdr3_nt: TGTGCCAGCAGTTTAGAATTTTTGAACACTGAAGCTTTCTTT
j_call: TRBJ1-1
v_call: TRBV28
d_call: -
clone_size: -

cdr3_aa: CASSLPRQGDGYTF
cdr3_nt: TGTGCCAGCAGCTTGCCCCGACAGGGTGATGGCTACACCTTC
j_call: TRBJ1-2
v_call: TRBV5-6
d_call: TRBD1
clone_size: -

cdr3_aa: CASSLGDRGRSAKFF
cdr3_nt: TGTGCCAGCAGCTTAGGGGACAGGGGTCGTAGCGCCAAGTTCTTC
j_call: TRBJ2-1
v_call: TRBV7-9
d_call: TRBD1
clone_size: once

cdr3_aa: CAKIQNTGELFF
cdr3_nt: TGTGCCAAGATCCAGAATACCGGGGAGCTGTTTTTT
j_call: TRBJ2-2
v_call: TRBV2
d_call: -
clone_size: -

cdr3_aa: CASSSRSGNDEQYF
cdr3_nt: TGTGCCAGCAGCTCCCGATCCGGGAATGACGAGCAGTACTTC
j_call: TRBJ2-7
v_call: TRBV7-8
d_call: -
clone_size: -

cdr3_aa: CASRDRRNTGELFF
cdr3_nt: TGCGCCAGCAGGGACAGGCGGAACACCGGGGAGCTGTTTTTT
j_call: TRBJ2-2
v_call: TRBV4-1
d_call: TRBD1
clone_size: -

cdr3_aa: CASSPDRDNGYTF
cdr3_nt: TGTGCCAGCAGCCCCGACAGGGATAATGGCTACACCTTC
j_call: TRBJ1-2
v_call: TRBV2
d_call: TRBD1
clone_size: few

cdr3_aa: CASSLWGPDQETQYF
cdr3_nt: TGTGCCAGCAGCTTATGGGGCCCGGACCAAGAGACCCAGTACTTC
j_call: TRBJ2-5
v_call: TRBV7-9
d_call: -
clone_size: -

cdr3_aa: CASSLGTEQFKKLFF
cdr3_nt: TGTGCCAGCAGCCTAGGGACAGAGCAGTTTAAAAAACTGTTTTTT
j_call: TRBJ1-4
v_call: TRBV7-9
d_call: TRBD1
clone_size: once

cdr3_aa: CASSDGGRGLGYTF
cdr3_nt: TGTGCCAGCAGCGACGGCGGGCGGGGTCTGGGCTACACCTTC
j_call: TRBJ1-2
v_call: TRBV7-6
d_call: -
clone_size: -

cdr3_aa: CASRVGRLYGYTF
cdr3_nt: TGTGCCAGCAGGGTAGGACGCCTCTATGGCTACACCTTC
j_call: TRBJ1-2
v_call: TRBV6-4
d_call: -
clone_size: -

cdr3_aa: CASSKLAQVDEQFF
cdr3_nt: TGTGCCAGCAGTAAACTAGCTCAGGTCGATGAGCAGTTCTTC
j_call: TRBJ2-1
v_call: TRBV27
d_call: -
clone_size: -

cdr3_aa: CATGGAQETQYF
cdr3_nt: TGTGCCACGGGCGGGGCCCAAGAGACCCAGTACTTC
j_call: TRBJ2-5
v_call: TRBV5-4
d_call: -
clone_size: -

cdr3_aa: CASSGLAGGRETQYF
cdr3_nt: TGTGCCAGTAGCGGACTAGCGGGAGGGCGGGAGACCCAGTACTTC
j_call: TRBJ2-5
v_call: TRBV19
d_call: TRBD2
clone_size: once

cdr3_aa: CASSLELSWGTEAFF
cdr3_nt: TGTGCCAGCAGCTTAGAACTCTCCTGGGGGACTGAAGCTTTCTTT
j_call: TRBJ1-1
v_call: TRBV7-8
d_call: -
clone_size: -

cdr3_aa: CASSTNPGLLYNEQFF
cdr3_nt: TGTGCCAGCAGCACAAACCCGGGTCTACTTTACAATGAGCAGTTCTTC
j_call: TRBJ2-1
v_call: TRBV9
d_call: -
clone_size: -

cdr3_aa: CASSPLLSGELFF
cdr3_nt: TGTGCCAGTAGCCCACTCCTTTCCGGGGAGCTGTTTTTT
j_call: TRBJ2-2
v_call: TRBV19
d_call: -
clone_size: -

cdr3_aa: CASSQGTSGNQETQYF
cdr3_nt: TGTGCCAGCAGCCAAGGGACTAGCGGGAACCAAGAGACCCAGTACTTC
j_call: TRBJ2-5
v_call: TRBV4-2
d_call: TRBD2
clone_size: -

cdr3_aa: CASSRLGEGIYNEQFF
cdr3_nt: TGTGCCAGCAGCCGACTTGGGGAGGGGATCTACAATGAGCAGTTCTTC
j_call: TRBJ2-1
v_call: TRBV11-1
d_call: TRBD2
clone_size: once

cdr3_aa: CASSLSGNSEGEQYF
cdr3_nt: TGCGCCAGCAGCTTGTCGGGGAATTCGGAAGGCGAGCAGTACTTC
j_call: TRBJ2-7
v_call: TRBV5-1
d_call: -
clone_size: -

cdr3_aa: CATSRGAGAMIEKLFF
cdr3_nt: TGTGCCACCAGCAGAGGAGCAGGGGCGATGATTGAAAAACTGTTTTTT
j_call: TRBJ1-4
v_call: TRBV15
d_call: -
clone_size: -

cdr3_aa: CASSTQSGREETQYF
cdr3_nt: TGTGCCAGCAGCACCCAAAGCGGGAGGGAAGAGACCCAGTACTTC
j_call: TRBJ2-5
v_call: TRBV7-9
d_call: TRBD2
clone_size: -

cdr3_aa: CASSLALDRVGEQYF
cdr3_nt: TGTGCCAGCAGCTTAGCCCTGGACAGGGTGGGTGAGCAGTACTTC
j_call: TRBJ2-7
v_call: TRBV7-8
d_call: TRBD1
clone_size: -

cdr3_aa: CASSLQGPGLAEVGYEQYF
cdr3_nt: TGTGCCAGTAGTCTGCAGGGACCGGGACTAGCGGAGGTCGGGTACGAGCAGTACTTC
j_call: TRBJ2-7
v_call: TRBV19
d_call: TRBD2
clone_size: -

cdr3_aa: CASSQGTSSYEQYF
cdr3_nt: TGCGCCAGCAGCCAAGGGACTAGCAGTTACGAGCAGTACTTC
j_call: TRBJ2-7
v_call: TRBV4-3
d_call: TRBD2
clone_size: -

cdr3_aa: CASRTGTGPEAFF
cdr3_nt: TGTGCCAGCAGAACAGGGACGGGGCCTGAAGCTTTCTTT
j_call: TRBJ1-1
v_call: TRBV27
d_call: -
clone_size: -

cdr3_aa: CASRPGLLTDTQYF
cdr3_nt: TGTGCCAGCAGGCCGGGACTCCTCACAGATACGCAGTATTTT
j_call: TRBJ2-3
v_call: TRBV9
d_call: -
clone_size: -

cdr3_aa: CASSRDRSQETQYF
cdr3_nt: TGTGCCAGCAGCCGGGACAGGTCCCAAGAGACCCAGTACTTC
j_call: TRBJ2-5
v_call: TRBV9
d_call: TRBD1
clone_size: once

cdr3_aa: CASTPSIGVPDTQYF
cdr3_nt: TGTGCCAGCACCCCGTCGATAGGGGTCCCAGATACGCAGTATTTT
j_call: TRBJ2-3
v_call: TRBV6-1
d_call: -
clone_size: -